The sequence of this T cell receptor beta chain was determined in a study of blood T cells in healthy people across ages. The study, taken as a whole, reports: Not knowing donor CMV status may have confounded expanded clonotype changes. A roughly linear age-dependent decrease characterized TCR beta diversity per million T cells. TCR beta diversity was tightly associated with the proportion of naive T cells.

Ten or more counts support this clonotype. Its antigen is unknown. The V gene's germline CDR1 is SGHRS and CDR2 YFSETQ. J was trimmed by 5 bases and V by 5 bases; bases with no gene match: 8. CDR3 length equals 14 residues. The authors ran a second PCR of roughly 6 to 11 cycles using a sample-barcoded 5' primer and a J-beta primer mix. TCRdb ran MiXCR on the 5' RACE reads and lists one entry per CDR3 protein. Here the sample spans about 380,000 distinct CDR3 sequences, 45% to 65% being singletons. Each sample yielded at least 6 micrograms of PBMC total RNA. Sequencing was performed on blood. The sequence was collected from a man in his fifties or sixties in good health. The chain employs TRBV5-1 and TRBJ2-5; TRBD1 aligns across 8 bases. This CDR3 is CASSFTGGWETQYF. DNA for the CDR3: TGCGCCAGCAGTTTCACAGGGGGATGGGAGACCCAGTACTTC.